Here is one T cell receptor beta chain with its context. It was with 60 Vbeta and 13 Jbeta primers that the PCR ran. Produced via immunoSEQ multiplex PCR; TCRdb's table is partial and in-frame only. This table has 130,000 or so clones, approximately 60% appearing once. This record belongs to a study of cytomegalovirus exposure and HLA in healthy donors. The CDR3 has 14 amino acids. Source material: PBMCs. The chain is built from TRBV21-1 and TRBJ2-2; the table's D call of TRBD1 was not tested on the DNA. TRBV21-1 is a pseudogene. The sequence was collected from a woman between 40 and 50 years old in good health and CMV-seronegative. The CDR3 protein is CASSNRAGGGELFF. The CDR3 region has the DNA TGTGCCAGCAGCAATAGGGCAGGGGGCGGGGAGCTGTTTTTT.